Listed below are T cell receptor beta chains from one sample, sequenced in a study of blood T cell repertoires in COVID-19. Clones were sequenced by immunoSEQ multiplex PCR, and TCRdb holds only the in-frame ones, with some missing. The sample carries about 180,000 clones, about 84% recorded once. Input material: peripheral blood. Receptor source: a human donor in a cohort sampled during active COVID-19. Both conserved end residues are part of each CDR3. Fields, in order: J gene, V gene, clone size, D gene, CDR3 DNA, CDR3 protein. A D gene is named only where the DNA matches it firmly. Only some rows state a clone size, as once, few, many or a class for expanded clones.

TRBJ2-2,TRBV10-3,NA,TRBD1,TGTGCCATCAGGGAACAGGGGAGTGCCGGGGAGCTGTTTTTT,CAIREQGSAGELFF
TRBJ1-6,TRBV4-2,NA,TRBD1,TGTGCCAGCAGCCAAGATAGTCACAGGGGTCCCGATCGTAGGCATTCACCCCTCCACTTT,CASSQDSHRGPDRRHSPLHF
TRBJ2-7,TRBV10-3,NA,TRBD2,TGTGCCATCAGTGAGTCGACTCTGGGGACTAGGTACGAGCAGTACTTC,CAISESTLGTRYEQYF
TRBJ1-6,TRBV6-6,NA,TRBD1,TGTGCCAGCAGTCGAGGAGCTGACAGGGTGTCTAATTCACCCCTCCACTTT,CASSRGADRVSNSPLHF
TRBJ2-1,TRBV5-1,NA,NA,TGCGCCAGCAGCTTGAGGCAGGGATTTAACAATGAGCAGTTCTTC,CASSLRQGFNNEQFF
TRBJ2-5,TRBV2,NA,NA,TGTGCCAGCAGCCGGTACCAAGAGACCCAGTACTTC,CASSRYQETQYF
TRBJ2-5,TRBV5-5,NA,NA,TGTGCCAGCAGCTTGGCCGTAGGCGGGGTATCAGAGACCCAGTACTTC,CASSLAVGGVSETQYF
TRBJ1-1,TRBV9,NA,TRBD1,TGTGCCAGCAGCGCCCAGACAGGGGCGACTCCCGGCACTGAAGCTTTCTTT,CASSAQTGATPGTEAFF
TRBJ2-1,TRBV3-1/TRBV3-2,NA,TRBD1,TGTGCCAGCAGCCCGACAGGGGATTCCTACAATGAGCAGTTCTTC,CASSPTGDSYNEQFF
TRBJ1-2,TRBV12-3/TRBV12-4,NA,TRBD1,TGTGCCAGCAGCCGACAGGGCTATGGCTACACCTTC,CASSRQGYGYTF
TRBJ1-2,TRBV7-9,once,NA,TGTGCCAGCAGCTTAGGACAGGTCTCTGGCTACACCTTC,CASSLGQVSGYTF
TRBJ1-1,TRBV7-8,NA,NA,TGTGCCAGCAGAAAAGGAGTATTGAACACTGAAGCTTTCTTT,CASRKGVLNTEAFF
TRBJ2-5,TRBV11-2,NA,TRBD2,TGTGCCAGCAGCCTGGGGACTAGCGGGGGCCCGTACCAAGAGACCCAGTACTTC,CASSLGTSGGPYQETQYF
TRBJ2-7,TRBV7-9,NA,NA,TGTGCCAGCAGCTTAGGAGGAGACGAGCAGTACTTC,CASSLGGDEQYF
TRBJ2-5,TRBV25-1,NA,TRBD1,TGTGCCAGCAGTAGCAATGCCCCCGGGACAGGGGAGGAGACCCAGTACTTC,CASSSNAPGTGEETQYF
TRBJ2-7,TRBV5-1,NA,TRBD1,TGCGCCAGCAGCTCAACAGGGGTAGAGCAGTACTTC,CASSSTGVEQYF
TRBJ2-7,TRBV6-5,few,NA,TGTGCCAGCAGTACCAAGTGGGGCAGCTACGAGCAGTACTTC,CASSTKWGSYEQYF
TRBJ1-3,TRBV11-2,NA,TRBD1,TGTGCCAGCAGCTTAGCCGGGACAGGGATAGGAAACACCATATATTTT,CASSLAGTGIGNTIYF
TRBJ1-5,TRBV6-1,NA,NA,TGTGCCAGCAGTGAAGCGAGTCCATTTAGCAATCAGCCCCAGCATTTT,CASSEASPFSNQPQHF
TRBJ2-2,TRBV19,NA,TRBD2,TGTGCCACTGCTACAGCGGGGGGACTCACCGGGGAGCTGTTTTTT,CATATAGGLTGELFF
TRBJ2-7,TRBV7-2,NA,TRBD2,TGTGCCAGCAGCGCGGGACTAGCGGGGGTAAACGAGCAGTACTTC,CASSAGLAGVNEQYF
TRBJ2-1,TRBV7-3,NA,NA,TGTGCCAGCAGCTTTGACAGGGAGCAGTTCTTC,CASSFDREQFF
TRBJ1-1,TRBV18,few,TRBD1,TGTGCCAGCTCAGGACAGGGGAACACTGAAGCTTTCTTT,CASSGQGNTEAFF
TRBJ2-7,TRBV7-8,NA,TRBD1,TGTGCCAGCAGCGGGACAGGGGAGTACGAGCAGTACTTC,CASSGTGEYEQYF
TRBJ2-7,TRBV21-1,few,NA,TGTGCCAGCAGCAAAGCTTTAGCCACGGACAGGGGAACGTGGGAGCAGTACTTC,CASSKALATDRGTWEQYF
TRBJ2-7,TRBV10-3,NA,NA,TGTGCCATCAGTGAGTCTTGGCTTATCTACGAGCAGTACTTC,CAISESWLIYEQYF
TRBJ1-2,TRBV5-1,NA,TRBD1,TGCGCCAGCAGCTCCCACAGGGGGCGCCTAAATAGGAACTATGGCTACACCTTC,CASSSHRGRLNRNYGYTF
TRBJ1-2,TRBV5-4,NA,NA,TGTGCCAGCAGCGCCCGAGGGGGGGCCCCCCCCTACACCTTC,CASSARGGAPPYTF
TRBJ2-7,TRBV25-1,NA,NA,TGTGCCAGCAGTGGAAGGGGGAGCTCCTACGAGCAGTACTTC,CASSGRGSSYEQYF
TRBJ1-1,TRBV2,NA,NA,TGTGCCAGCAGTTTCTCTCCCGGCGCTATGAGGACTGAAGCTTTCTTT,CASSFSPGAMRTEAFF
TRBJ1-4,TRBV7-8,NA,TRBD1,TGTGCCAGCAGCCTCCGGACAGGACTGGGTGAAAAACTGTTTTTT,CASSLRTGLGEKLFF
TRBJ1-1,TRBV5-1,NA,TRBD1,TGCGCCAGCAGCTTTGCCGGGACAGGGGAGAGCACTGAAGCTTTCTTT,CASSFAGTGESTEAFF
TRBJ1-1,TRBV10-3,NA,NA,TGTGCCATCAGTAGGGGATTGGAGAACACTGAAGCTTTCTTT,CAISRGLENTEAFF
TRBJ1-1,TRBV5-1,NA,NA,TGCGCCAGCAGCTTTGGGTGGGCGGACAGCGAAGCTTTCTTT,CASSFGWADSEAFF
TRBJ1-2,TRBV2,NA,TRBD1,TGTGCCAGCAGTGAATGGGACAGGTCGGACTATGGCTACACCTTC,CASSEWDRSDYGYTF
TRBJ2-3,TRBV11-2,NA,TRBD2,TGTGCCAGCAGCGGGTCCCGGGGGGGGCGGAGTTTT,CASSGSRGGRSF
TRBJ2-3,TRBV24-1,NA,NA,TGTGCCACGGCAGGGGTCACAGATACGCAGTATTTT,CATAGVTDTQYF
TRBJ1-6,TRBV5-1,NA,TRBD1,TGCGCCAGCAGCTTGGTGACAGGGCTTGTTGGTTCACCCCTCCACTTT,CASSLVTGLVGSPLHF
TRBJ1-5,TRBV4-2,NA,NA,TGTGCCAGCAGCCAAGAAGCAGGGTATAGGGGTAGCAATCAGCCCCAGCATTTT,CASSQEAGYRGSNQPQHF
TRBJ1-1,TRBV18,NA,NA,TGTGCCAGCGCGAACCATGGGGCGGCCTTGAACACTGAAGCTTTCTTT,CASANHGAALNTEAFF
TRBJ1-1,TRBV19,few,TRBD1,TGTGCCAGTAGTCTACCGGGACAGGGACCGAACACTGAAGCTTTCTTT,CASSLPGQGPNTEAFF
TRBJ2-1,TRBV7-3,NA,TRBD1,TGTGCCAGCAGCTTAAAGGTGACAGGGTCCTACAATGAGCAGTTCTTC,CASSLKVTGSYNEQFF
TRBJ1-3,TRBV7-9,NA,NA,TGTGCCAGCAGCGCCAGGGATTCTGGAAACACCATATATTTT,CASSARDSGNTIYF
TRBJ2-4,TRBV20-1,NA,NA,TGCAGCCCTTTGAAGGGGAACATTCAGTACTTC,CSPLKGNIQYF
TRBJ2-7,TRBV6-2/TRBV6-3,NA,NA,TGTGCCAGCAGTCCGGAAACAGGGGGGACTACCTGGAACTACGAGCAGTACTTC,CASSPETGGTTWNYEQYF
TRBJ2-7,TRBV19,NA,TRBD1,TGTGCCAGTAGGGGACAGGGGAGCTCCTACGAGCAGTACTTC,CASRGQGSSYEQYF
TRBJ1-1,TRBV10-3,NA,TRBD1,TGTGCCATCAGAAGGACAGGGGAGAACACTGAAGCTTTCTTT,CAIRRTGENTEAFF
TRBJ1-4,TRBV2,once,NA,TGTGCCAGCAGGGCAGACAGGAATGAAAAACTGTTTTTT,CASRADRNEKLFF
TRBJ2-5,TRBV12-3/TRBV12-4,NA,NA,TGTGCCAGCAGCCAACTGCCCGCAGGGACCCAGTACTTC,CASSQLPAGTQYF
TRBJ1-3,TRBV19,NA,TRBD1,TGTGCCAGCAACAACAGGGGCTCTGGAAACACCATATATTTT,CASNNRGSGNTIYF
TRBJ1-2,TRBV7-9,NA,NA,TGTGCCAGCAGCCCGCACCCAATGGACAGCTATGGCTACACCTTC,CASSPHPMDSYGYTF
TRBJ2-1,TRBV2,NA,TRBD2,TGTGCCAGCAGTGTATTCGCGACTAGCGGGGGTGGTGAGCAGTTCTTC,CASSVFATSGGGEQFF